This TCR beta chain was sequenced for a study of blood T cell repertoires in COVID-19. Germline V lookup: CDR1 SGDLS, CDR2 YYNGEE. This CDR3 is 16 amino acids long. Trimming took off 5 bases at V and 2 bases at J, with 17 bases between the two ends. This table comes from immunoSEQ multiplex PCR, and its TCRdb copy is limited to in-frame clones, with some not included. The table lists under 350,000 clones, just over 85% of them singletons. The chain combines TRBV9 with TRBJ1-3; D is undetermined. Sequencing was done on a sample of PBMCs or T cells enriched from blood (not recorded which). The sequence was obtained from a woman aged 40 to 50 with acute COVID-19. The CDR3 is CASSPTPRGPGNTIYF. The CDR3, as DNA: TGTGCCAGCAGTCCGACCCCCAGAGGGCCTGGAAACACCATATATTTT.